A selection of T cell receptor beta chains follows, all from one sample in a study of CD8+ T cells in alopecia areata. Sequencing used immunoSEQ multiplex PCR; TCRdb keeps in-frame clones, though not all of them. The sample lists about 210,000 clones, 64% occurring once. Sequencing was performed on CD4+ T cells sorted from blood, taken at week 4, from a patient treated with tofacitinib. The receptor source for this set is a human donor with alopecia areata. The CDR3 runs from the conserved cysteine through the conserved F or W. D genes are given only for firm matches. Not every row has a clone size; where given, it reads once, few, many or a size class.

j_gene,abundance,v_gene,d_gene,CDR3nt,CDR3aa
TRBJ1-5,NA,TRBV30,NA,TGTGCCTGGTCCCAAACCGGGGGCAATCAGCCCCAGCATTTT,CAWSQTGGNQPQHF
TRBJ1-2,NA,TRBV6-5,NA,TGTGCCAGCAGGGAGACTAGTGGCTACACCTTC,CASRETSGYTF
TRBJ2-1,NA,TRBV9,TRBD2,TGTGCCAGCAGCGTAGCTAGCGGGGCTTACAATGAGCAGTTCTTC,CASSVASGAYNEQFF
TRBJ1-3,NA,TRBV4-1,NA,TGCGCCAGCAGCCAAGATCTTTCGGGAGGAAACACCATATATTTT,CASSQDLSGGNTIYF
TRBJ2-5,once,TRBV7-2,NA,TGTGCCAGCAGCTTAGCGGTGAAGACCCAGTACTTC,CASSLAVKTQYF
TRBJ1-2,NA,TRBV27,TRBD1,TGTGCCAGCAGAAAGGCAGGGGGCTATGGCTACACCTTC,CASRKAGGYGYTF
TRBJ2-2,NA,TRBV9,NA,TGTGCCAGCGCATTGTCGGGGCAGGGCACCGGGGAGCTGTTTTTT,CASALSGQGTGELFF
TRBJ2-1,NA,TRBV7-2,NA,TGTGCCAGCAGCTTAGTTCAGGGCTGGTGGTCCTACAATGAGCAGTTCTTC,CASSLVQGWWSYNEQFF
TRBJ1-2,NA,TRBV29-1,NA,TGCAGCGTTGCAACAGGGCGGTACTATGGCTACACCTTC,CSVATGRYYGYTF
TRBJ2-1,NA,TRBV11-3,TRBD2,TGTGCCAGCAGCTTAGTCGGGGGGTCCGATTGGGATGAGCAGTTCTTC,CASSLVGGSDWDEQFF
TRBJ2-5,few,TRBV5-4,NA,TGTGCCAGCAGCCGTATGGAACTCCCCGGCGGGACCCAGTACTTC,CASSRMELPGGTQYF
TRBJ2-1,once,TRBV30,NA,TGTGCCTGGAGTGCCCCTTGGAGCTCCTACAATGAGCAGTTCTTC,CAWSAPWSSYNEQFF
TRBJ2-7,NA,TRBV5-1,TRBD1,TGCGCCAGCAGCTTGGCCGGGACAGGGTCTAAGCAGTACTTC,CASSLAGTGSKQYF
TRBJ2-3,NA,TRBV29-1,NA,TGCAGCGTTGTTCAGGGCACAGATACGCAGTATTTT,CSVVQGTDTQYF
TRBJ2-2,NA,TRBV10-3,TRBD1,TGTGCCAACCGTACCGGGACAGCCTTTTATCTTGGGGAGCTGTTTTTT,CANRTGTAFYLGELFF
TRBJ2-3,NA,TRBV7-3,NA,TGTGCCAGCAGCTACGGGACCGACGGGGATACGCAGTATTTT,CASSYGTDGDTQYF
TRBJ2-5,NA,TRBV5-1,TRBD2,TGCGCCAGCAGCCTTGGGGACTATGTACAAGAGACCCAGTACTTC,CASSLGDYVQETQYF
TRBJ1-3,NA,TRBV29-1,TRBD1,TGCAGCGTAACGGACAGGGCTGGAAACACCATATATTTT,CSVTDRAGNTIYF
TRBJ2-3,NA,TRBV2,NA,TGTGCCAGCAATCCCCCGGGCCCCTCGCCCGCGCAGTATTTT,CASNPPGPSPAQYF
TRBJ2-7,NA,TRBV4-1,TRBD1,TGCGCCAGCAGCCATCCGGGACAGGGGTACTACGAGCAGTACTTC,CASSHPGQGYYEQYF
TRBJ1-4,NA,TRBV30,NA,TGTGCCTGGAGGTTGGGACTTTCGGATGAAAAACTGTTTTTT,CAWRLGLSDEKLFF
TRBJ1-1,few,TRBV25-1,NA,TGTGCCAGCAGCTATTCCCGGAACACTGAAGCTTTCTTT,CASSYSRNTEAFF
TRBJ1-2,NA,TRBV7-2,NA,TGTGCCAGCAGCTCTCAAGGGTTTGGCTACACCTTC,CASSSQGFGYTF
TRBJ1-2,NA,TRBV6-5,NA,TGTGCCAGCAGTTACGCCCAGGAGAACTATGGCTACACCTTC,CASSYAQENYGYTF
TRBJ2-5,NA,TRBV10-2,TRBD1,TGCGCCAGCAGTGAGACCGGGACAGGGTGGAAAGAGACCCAGTACTTC,CASSETGTGWKETQYF
TRBJ2-3,NA,TRBV29-1,TRBD2,TGCAGCGTTGTTGCGGGGGGTACCACAGATACGCAGTATTTT,CSVVAGGTTDTQYF
TRBJ1-6,NA,TRBV29-1,TRBD1,TGCAGCGTGGCATTCGGGACAGCCGATTCACCCCTCCACTTT,CSVAFGTADSPLHF
TRBJ2-3,few,TRBV4-2,NA,TGTGCCAGCAGCCAAGACTTGTCCTACCGGGGACAAGATACGCAGTATTTT,CASSQDLSYRGQDTQYF
TRBJ2-2,few,TRBV5-1,NA,TGCGCCAGCAAAAGGGAGATGAACACCGGGGAGCTGTTTTTT,CASKREMNTGELFF
TRBJ1-5,NA,TRBV4-2,NA,TGTGCCAGCAGCCAAGAAGGAATGGTGGGCGGCAATCAGCCCCAGCATTTT,CASSQEGMVGGNQPQHF
TRBJ2-3,NA,TRBV29-1,TRBD1,TGCAGCGGAAGACAGGGGGAGACAGATACGCAGTATTTT,CSGRQGETDTQYF
TRBJ1-2,NA,TRBV5-1,TRBD1,TGCGCCAGCAGCCAGGGGGCTGGCTATGGCTACACCTTC,CASSQGAGYGYTF
TRBJ1-1,NA,TRBV30,NA,TGTGCCTGGAGTGTAAGGACAGCCCTCTTCGCGAACACTGAAGCTTTCTTT,CAWSVRTALFANTEAFF
TRBJ1-2,NA,TRBV15,NA,TGTGCCACCAGCAGAGGTTGGGGGTCCCGAGGCTACACCTTC,CATSRGWGSRGYTF
TRBJ1-2,NA,TRBV25-1,NA,TGTGCCAGCAGTGAAGGAGGACTAACTAATCGGTACACCTTC,CASSEGGLTNRYTF
TRBJ2-1,NA,TRBV30,TRBD2,TGTGCCTGGAGTGTACGGGGGGGGTACAATGAGCAGTTCTTC,CAWSVRGGYNEQFF
TRBJ2-2,NA,TRBV30,NA,TGTGCCTGGGCGCGCTCAGGGGCCGACACCGGGGAGCTGTTTTTT,CAWARSGADTGELFF
TRBJ2-7,NA,TRBV4-2,NA,TGTGCCAGCAGCCGAGAGTTCTCCTACGAGCAGTACTTC,CASSREFSYEQYF
TRBJ2-2,few,TRBV7-3,TRBD2,TGTGCCAGCAGCTTCCTAGCGGGGATGAACACCGGGGAGCTGTTTTTT,CASSFLAGMNTGELFF
TRBJ2-5,NA,TRBV7-7,NA,TGTGCTAGCAGCTCAGAGAGGGGAGAGACCCAGTACTTC,CASSSERGETQYF
TRBJ1-3,NA,TRBV25-1,NA,TGTGCCAGCAGTTTTTCCTCCAACACCATATATTTT,CASSFSSNTIYF
TRBJ2-7,NA,TRBV4-3,NA,TGCGCCAGCAGCCAAGATCGGGTGACCCTCTACGAGCAGTACTTC,CASSQDRVTLYEQYF
TRBJ1-1,few,TRBV19,TRBD1,TGTGCCAGTAGTCCTCATCCGGGACAGGACACTGAAGCTTTCTTT,CASSPHPGQDTEAFF
TRBJ2-1,NA,TRBV13,NA,TGTGCCAGCAGCGGCTTGCGGGCTGATGAGCAGTTCTTC,CASSGLRADEQFF
TRBJ2-1,NA,TRBV7-2,NA,TGTGCCAGCAGCTTAATCCGTGAGCAGTTCTTC,CASSLIREQFF
TRBJ1-2,NA,TRBV18,NA,TGTGCCAGCTCACCTATCACAACTGACTATGGCTACACCTTC,CASSPITTDYGYTF
TRBJ2-2,NA,TRBV30,NA,TGTGCCTGGAAGGCGGGGCCTAACACCGGGGAGCTGTTTTTT,CAWKAGPNTGELFF
TRBJ1-6,NA,TRBV6-5,TRBD1,TGTGCCAGCAGCCAGGACAGGGGGCCTTCACCCCTCCACTTT,CASSQDRGPSPLHF
TRBJ2-5,NA,TRBV7-9,NA,TGTGCAGGAGGCCAAGAGACCCAGTACTTC,CAGGQETQYF
TRBJ1-1,NA,TRBV20-1,NA,TGCAGGTCCGGGACGAACACTGAAGCTTTCTTT,CRSGTNTEAFF
TRBJ2-5,once,TRBV5-1,TRBD1,TGCGCCAGCAGCTTTCACCCACAGGGGGCGGAAGAGACCCAGTACTTC,CASSFHPQGAEETQYF
TRBJ2-5,few,TRBV10-3,NA,TGTGCCATCAGTGACGGGGAGACCCAGTACTTC,CAISDGETQYF
TRBJ1-2,NA,TRBV11-2,NA,TGTGCCAGCAGCTTAGGCCATTCAGGGCACTATGGCTACACCTTC,CASSLGHSGHYGYTF
TRBJ2-1,NA,TRBV29-1,TRBD1,TGCAGCGTGTTAACGGGACAGGGGGGGAACAATGAGCAGTTCTTC,CSVLTGQGGNNEQFF
TRBJ2-1,few,TRBV18,TRBD1,TGTGCCAGCTCACCACGGACAGGTGTGAATGAGCAGTTCTTC,CASSPRTGVNEQFF
TRBJ2-1,NA,TRBV5-1,TRBD1,TGCGCCAGCAGCTTGCAGGGGACAGGCTACAATGAGCAGTTCTTC,CASSLQGTGYNEQFF